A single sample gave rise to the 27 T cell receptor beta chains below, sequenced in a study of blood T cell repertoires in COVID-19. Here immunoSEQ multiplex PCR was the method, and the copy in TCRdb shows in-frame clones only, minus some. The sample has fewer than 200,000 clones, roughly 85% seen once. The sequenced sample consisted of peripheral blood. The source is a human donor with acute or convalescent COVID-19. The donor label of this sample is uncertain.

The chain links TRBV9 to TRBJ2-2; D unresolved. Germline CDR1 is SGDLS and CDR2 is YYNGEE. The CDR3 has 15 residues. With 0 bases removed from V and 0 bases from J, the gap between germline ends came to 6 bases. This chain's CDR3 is CASSVGHANTGELFF. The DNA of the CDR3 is TGTGCCAGCAGCGTAGGACACGCGAACACCGGGGAGCTGTTTTTT.

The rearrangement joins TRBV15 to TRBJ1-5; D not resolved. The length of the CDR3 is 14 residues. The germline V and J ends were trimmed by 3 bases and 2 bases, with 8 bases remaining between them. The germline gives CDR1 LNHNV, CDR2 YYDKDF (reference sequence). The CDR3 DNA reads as TGTGCCACCAGCAGGGAGGCCGGCAATCAGCCCCAGCATTTT. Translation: CATSREAGNQPQHF.

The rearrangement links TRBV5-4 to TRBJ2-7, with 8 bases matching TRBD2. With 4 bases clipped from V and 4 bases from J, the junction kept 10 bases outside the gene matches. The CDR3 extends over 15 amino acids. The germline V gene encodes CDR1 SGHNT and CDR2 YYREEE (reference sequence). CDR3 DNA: TGTGCCAGCAGCCCGGGGGGGTCCTTGAGTTACGAGCAGTACTTC. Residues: CASSPGGSLSYEQYF.

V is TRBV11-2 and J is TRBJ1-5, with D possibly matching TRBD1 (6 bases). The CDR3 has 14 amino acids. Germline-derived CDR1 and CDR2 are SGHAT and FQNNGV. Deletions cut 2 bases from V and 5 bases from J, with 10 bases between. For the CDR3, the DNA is TGTGCCAGCAGCTTAACGCAGGGGTATCAGCCCCAGCATTTT. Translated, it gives CASSLTQGYQPQHF.

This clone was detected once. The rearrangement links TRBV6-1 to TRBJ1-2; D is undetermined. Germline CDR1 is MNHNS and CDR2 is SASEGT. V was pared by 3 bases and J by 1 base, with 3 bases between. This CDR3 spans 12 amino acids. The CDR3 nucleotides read TGTGCCAGCAGTGACAATAACTATGGCTACACCTTC. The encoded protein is CASSDNNYGYTF.

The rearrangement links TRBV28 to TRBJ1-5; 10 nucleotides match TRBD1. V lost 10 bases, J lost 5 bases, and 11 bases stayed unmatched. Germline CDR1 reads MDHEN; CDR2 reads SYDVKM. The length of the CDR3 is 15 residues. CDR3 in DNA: TGTGCCACAAAGATACCGGGACAGGGGTATCAGCCCCAGCATTTT. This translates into CATKIPGQGYQPQHF.

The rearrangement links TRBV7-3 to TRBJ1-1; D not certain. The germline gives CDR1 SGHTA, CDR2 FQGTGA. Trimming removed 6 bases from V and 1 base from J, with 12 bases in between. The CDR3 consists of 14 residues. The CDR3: CASSQNRGNTEAFF. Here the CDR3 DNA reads TGTGCCAGCAGTCAAAATCGGGGGAACACTGAAGCTTTCTTT.

The CDR3 sequence: CASSPRGGLSGNTIYF. DNA of the CDR3: TGTGCCAGCTCACCCCGGGGAGGTCTCTCTGGAAACACCATATATTTT. The gene calls are TRBV18 and TRBJ1-3; D call uncertain. The V gene lost 3 bases and the J gene lost 0 bases, with 12 bases spanning the gap. The CDR3 is made up of 16 amino acids. Germline CDR1 is KGHSH and CDR2 is LQKENI.

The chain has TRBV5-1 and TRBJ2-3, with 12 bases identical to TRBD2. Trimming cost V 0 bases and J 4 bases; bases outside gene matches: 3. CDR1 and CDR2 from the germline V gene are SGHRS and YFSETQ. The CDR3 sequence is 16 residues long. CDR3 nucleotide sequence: TGCGCCAGCAGCTTGGGACTAGCGGGGGAGCCAGATACGCAGTATTTT. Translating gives CASSLGLAGEPDTQYF.

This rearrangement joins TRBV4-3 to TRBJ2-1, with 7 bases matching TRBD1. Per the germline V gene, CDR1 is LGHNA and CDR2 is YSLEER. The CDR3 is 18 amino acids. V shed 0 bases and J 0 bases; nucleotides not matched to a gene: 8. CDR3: CASSQDGTDMSSYNEQFF. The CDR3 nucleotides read TGCGCCAGCAGCCAAGATGGGACAGATATGAGCTCCTACAATGAGCAGTTCTTC.

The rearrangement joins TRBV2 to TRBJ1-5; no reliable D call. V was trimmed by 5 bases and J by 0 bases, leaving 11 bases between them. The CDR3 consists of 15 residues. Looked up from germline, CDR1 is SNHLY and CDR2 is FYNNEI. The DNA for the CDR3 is TGTGCCAGCAGTTCTCTAAGAAATAGCAATCAGCCCCAGCATTTT. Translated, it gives CASSSLRNSNQPQHF.

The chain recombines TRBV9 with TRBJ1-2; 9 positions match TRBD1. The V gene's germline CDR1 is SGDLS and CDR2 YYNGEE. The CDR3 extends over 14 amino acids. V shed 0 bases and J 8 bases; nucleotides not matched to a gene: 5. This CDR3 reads CASSVGGQGMGYTF. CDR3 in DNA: TGTGCCAGCAGCGTAGGAGGACAGGGGATGGGCTACACCTTC.

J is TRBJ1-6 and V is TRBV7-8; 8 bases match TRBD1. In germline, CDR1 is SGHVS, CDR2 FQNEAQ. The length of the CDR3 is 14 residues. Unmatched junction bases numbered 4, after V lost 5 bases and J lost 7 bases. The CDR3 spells CASSQGQGNSPLHF. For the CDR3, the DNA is TGTGCCAGCAGCCAAGGACAGGGCAATTCACCCCTCCACTTT.

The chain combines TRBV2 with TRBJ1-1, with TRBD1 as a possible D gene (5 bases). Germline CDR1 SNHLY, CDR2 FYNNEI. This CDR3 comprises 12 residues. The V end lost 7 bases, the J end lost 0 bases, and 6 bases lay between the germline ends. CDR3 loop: CASKTVNTEAFF. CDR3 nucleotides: TGTGCCAGCAAGACAGTGAACACTGAAGCTTTCTTT.

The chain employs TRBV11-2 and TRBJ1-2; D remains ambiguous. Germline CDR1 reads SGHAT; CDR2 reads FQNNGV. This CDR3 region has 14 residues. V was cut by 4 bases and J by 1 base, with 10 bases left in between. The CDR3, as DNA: TGTGCCAGCAGCTCTAGATCCGTTAACTATGGCTACACCTTC. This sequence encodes CASSSRSVNYGYTF.

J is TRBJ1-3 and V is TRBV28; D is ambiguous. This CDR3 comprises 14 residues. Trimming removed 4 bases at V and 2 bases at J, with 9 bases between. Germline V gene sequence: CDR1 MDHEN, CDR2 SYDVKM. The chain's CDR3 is CASSSEVPGNTIYF. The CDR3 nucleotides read TGTGCCAGCAGTTCTGAGGTCCCTGGAAACACCATATATTTT.

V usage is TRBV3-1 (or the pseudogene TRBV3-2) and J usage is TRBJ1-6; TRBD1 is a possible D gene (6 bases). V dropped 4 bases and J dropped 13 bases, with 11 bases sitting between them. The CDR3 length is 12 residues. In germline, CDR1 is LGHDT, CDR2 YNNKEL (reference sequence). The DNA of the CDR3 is TGTGCCAGCAGCCTCGAACAGGGTCCCCTCCACTTT. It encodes CASSLEQGPLHF.

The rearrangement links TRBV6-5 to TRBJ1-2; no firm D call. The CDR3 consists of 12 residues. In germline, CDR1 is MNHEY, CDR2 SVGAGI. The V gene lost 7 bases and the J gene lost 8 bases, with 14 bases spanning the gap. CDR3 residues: CASTEGRGGYTF. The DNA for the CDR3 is TGTGCCAGCACGGAAGGGAGAGGAGGCTACACCTTC.

CDR3 protein: CATSDWDRGQIGAKNIQYF. The CDR3 DNA is TGTGCCACCAGTGACTGGGACAGGGGGCAGATCGGGGCCAAAAACATTCAGTACTTC. The chain carries TRBV24-1 and TRBJ2-4, with TRBD1 identical over 12 bases. Germline values: CDR1 KGHDR, CDR2 SFDVKD. V shed 4 bases and J 1 base; nucleotides not matched to a gene: 10. The CDR3 length is 19 residues.

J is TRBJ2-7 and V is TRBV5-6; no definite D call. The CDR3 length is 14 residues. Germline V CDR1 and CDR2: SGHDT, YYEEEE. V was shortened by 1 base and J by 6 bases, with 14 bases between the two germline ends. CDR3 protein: CASSLRSQTGEQYF. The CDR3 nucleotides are TGTGCCAGCAGCTTGAGGTCGCAGACTGGCGAGCAGTACTTC.

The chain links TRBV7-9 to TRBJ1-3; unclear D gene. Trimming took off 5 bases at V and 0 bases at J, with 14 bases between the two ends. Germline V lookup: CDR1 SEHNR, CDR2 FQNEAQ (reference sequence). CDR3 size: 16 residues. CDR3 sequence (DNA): TGTGCCAGCAGCACCCGGACGGACTTCTCTGGAAACACCATATATTTT. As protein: CASSTRTDFSGNTIYF. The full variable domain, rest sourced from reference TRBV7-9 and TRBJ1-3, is DTGVSQNPRHKITKRGQNVTFRCDPISEHNRLYWYRQTLGQGPEFLTYFQNEAQLEKSRLLSDRFSAERPKGSFSTLEIQRTEQGDSAMYLCASSTRTDFSGNTIYFGEGSWLTVV.

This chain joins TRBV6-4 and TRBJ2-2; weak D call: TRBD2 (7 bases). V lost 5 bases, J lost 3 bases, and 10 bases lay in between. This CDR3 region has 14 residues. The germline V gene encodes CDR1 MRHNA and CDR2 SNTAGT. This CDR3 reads CASSRGADTGELFF. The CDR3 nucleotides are TGTGCCAGCAGTCGGGGGGCCGACACCGGGGAGCTGTTTTTT.

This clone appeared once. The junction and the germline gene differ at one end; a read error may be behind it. Written as DNA, the CDR3 is TGTGCCAACAGCTTAGGGGGACAGGGCAATCAGCCCCAGCATTTT. This encodes CANSLGGQGNQPQHF. The V gene is TRBV7-2, the J gene TRBJ1-5; 8 nucleotides agree with TRBD1. The CDR3 covers 15 residues. Germline CDR1 is SGHTA and CDR2 is FQGNSA.

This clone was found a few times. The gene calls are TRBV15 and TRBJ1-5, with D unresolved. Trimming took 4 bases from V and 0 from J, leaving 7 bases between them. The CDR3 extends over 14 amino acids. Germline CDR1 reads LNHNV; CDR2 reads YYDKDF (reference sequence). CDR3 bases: TGTGCCACCAGCAAGGCAGGTAGCAATCAGCCCCAGCATTTT. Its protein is CATSKAGSNQPQHF.

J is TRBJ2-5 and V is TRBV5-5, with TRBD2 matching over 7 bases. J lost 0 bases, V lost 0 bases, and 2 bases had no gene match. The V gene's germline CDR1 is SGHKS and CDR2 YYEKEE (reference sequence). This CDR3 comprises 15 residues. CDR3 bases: TGTGCCAGCAGCTTGGGACTAGCCGACCAAGAGACCCAGTACTTC. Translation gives CASSLGLADQETQYF.

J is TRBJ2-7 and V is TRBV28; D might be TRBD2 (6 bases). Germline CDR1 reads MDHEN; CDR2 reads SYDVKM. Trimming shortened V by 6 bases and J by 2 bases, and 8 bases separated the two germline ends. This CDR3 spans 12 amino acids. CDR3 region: CASSGGAYEQYF. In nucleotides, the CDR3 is TGTGCCAGCAGCGGCGGGGCCTACGAGCAGTACTTC. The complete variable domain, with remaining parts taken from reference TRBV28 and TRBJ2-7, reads DVKVTQSSRYLVKRTGEKVFLECVQDMDHENMFWYRQDPGLGLRLIYFSYDVKMKEKGDIPEGYSVSREKKERFSLILESASTNQTSMYLCASSGGAYEQYFGPGTRLTVT.

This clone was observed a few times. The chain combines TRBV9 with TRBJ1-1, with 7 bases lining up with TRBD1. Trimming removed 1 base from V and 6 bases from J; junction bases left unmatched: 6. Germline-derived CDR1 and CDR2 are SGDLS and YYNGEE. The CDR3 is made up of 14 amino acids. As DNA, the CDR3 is TGTGCCAGCAGCGTATCGGGGGACAGAGCTGAAGCTTTCTTT. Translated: CASSVSGDRAEAFF.